This T cell receptor (beta chain) was retrieved from a study of T-cell memory formation after mild COVID-19. The CDR3 covers 11 residues. Germline CDR1 reads MNHEY; CDR2 reads SVGAGI. V was clipped by 5 bases and J by 9 bases, with 7 bases between them. TCRdb processed the 5' RACE reads anew with MiXCR; each CDR3 protein has one entry. The table includes approximately 240,000 distinct CDR3 sequences, roughly 17% detected once. This clonotype was sampled from a man aged 18 to 30 who had mild COVID-19 (a few samples of this study predate the infection). Cell type and time point are not known. The chain combines TRBV6-5 with TRBJ2-2; D is unresolved. The specimen sequenced was PBMCs or a T cell subset sorted from them (not recorded which). CDR3 coding DNA: TGTGCCAGCAGTACTACCAGGGAGCTGTTTTTT. Translating it yields CASSTTRELFF.